This entry is about one TCR beta chain. Its target is unknown. The study reverse transcribed the entire isolated RNA, so it sequenced expressed TCRB transcripts. Clones were sequenced by immunoSEQ multiplex PCR, and TCRdb holds only the in-frame ones, with some missing. The sample yields about 390,000 clones, over 8.5% seen once. The sample belongs to a study of beta chain features in type 1 diabetes. Study outcomes and limitations: Shorter TCRB CDR3s, moderately but significantly so, marked every one of the four CD4+ subsets in Type 1 diabetes patients.

Each sorted population was over 98% pure. The V gene's germline CDR1 is MNHNS and CDR2 SASEGT. V was clipped by 1 base and J by 2 bases, with 10 bases between them. The CDR3 totals 15 residues. This chain joins TRBV6-1 and TRBJ2-3; perhaps TRBD1 as D (6 bases). The specimen sequenced was central memory CD4+ T cells from blood. The origin of this receptor is a man younger than 40 with type 1 diabetes. CDR3 in DNA: TGTGCCAGCAGTGAAGGGACAGCTTACACAGATACGCAGTATTTT. Its protein product is CASSEGTAYTDTQYF.